The 20 T cell receptor beta chains listed next were all sequenced from one sample in a study of blood T cell repertoires in COVID-19. Sequenced by immunoSEQ multiplex PCR; TCRdb stores in-frame clones only, minus some. Of about 250,000 clones in the sample, just over 85% were seen once. Sequencing used PBMCs or T cells enriched from blood (not recorded which). The receptors come from a man between 35 and 55 years old who had recovered from COVID-19.

The chain links TRBV11-3 to TRBJ2-7, with D unclear. Germline V gene data show CDR1 as SGHNT and CDR2 as YENEEA. Trimming removed 0 bases from V and 4 bases from J, with 7 bases in between. The CDR3 covers 13 residues. CDR3 DNA sequence: TGTGCCAGCAGCTTAGAGGTGCAGTACGAGCAGTACTTC. Amino acids: CASSLEVQYEQYF.

J is TRBJ2-7 and V is TRBV10-3; the match to TRBD1 covers 7 bases. CDR1 ENHRY and CDR2 SYGVKD come from the germline V gene. This CDR3 contains 13 residues. V lost 10 bases, J lost 5 bases, and 11 bases stayed unmatched. The CDR3 sequence is CASRRQGGDEQYF. Written as DNA, the CDR3 is TGTGCCAGCCGGAGACAGGGTGGGGACGAGCAGTACTTC.

The sample holds a few counts of this clone. The J gene is TRBJ2-2, the V gene TRBV2, with TRBD1 as a possible D gene (5 bases). The germline CDR1 and CDR2 sequences are SNHLY and FYNNEI. The CDR3 spans 14 residues. Trimming left V 2 bases short and J 3 bases short, with 7 bases between. The chain's CDR3 is CASSEQGYTGELFF. CDR3 DNA sequence: TGTGCCAGCAGTGAACAGGGATACACCGGGGAGCTGTTTTTT.

The chain joins TRBV6-4 to TRBJ1-2, with TRBD1 matching over 10 bases. Germline V gene sequence: CDR1 MRHNA, CDR2 SNTAGT. There are 14 residues in the CDR3. Unmatched junction bases numbered 4, after V lost 8 bases and J lost 1 base. CDR3 sequence reads: CASSDRGLNYGYTF. The CDR3 DNA follows: TGTGCCAGCTCTGACAGGGGGCTTAACTATGGCTACACCTTC.

This CDR3 reads CASKRPGQPNTGELFF. Here the CDR3 DNA reads TGTGCCAGCAAAAGACCGGGACAGCCGAACACCGGGGAGCTGTTTTTT. This sequence joins TRBV2 and TRBJ2-2, with TRBD1 matching 7 bases. Germline assignment: CDR1 SNHLY and CDR2 FYNNEI. V lost 7 bases, J lost 0 bases, and 8 bases stayed unmatched. This CDR3 spans 16 amino acids.

This clone showed up just once. V usage is TRBV3-1 (or the pseudogene TRBV3-2) and J usage is TRBJ2-4; maybe TRBD1 (5 bases). Between the trimmed V and J ends, which lost 4 bases and 2 bases, there was a span of 9 bases. The length of the CDR3 is 14 residues. Per the germline V gene, CDR1 is LGHDT and CDR2 is YNNKEL (reference sequence). For the CDR3, the DNA is TGTGCCAGCAGCCTGCAGGGCCCCAAAAACATTCAGTACTTC. It encodes CASSLQGPKNIQYF.

J is TRBJ1-2 and V is TRBV5-1; 8 bases align to TRBD1. The germline V gene encodes CDR1 SGHRS and CDR2 YFSETQ. The CDR3 runs 14 residues. V was clipped by 4 bases and J by 8 bases; unmatched bases: 10. CDR3 bases: TGCGCCAGCAGCGATTCTCAGACAGGGGCGGGCTACACCTTC. Its protein product is CASSDSQTGAGYTF.

The chain employs TRBV6-5 and TRBJ2-7, with a possible D match to TRBD1 (6 bases). Between the trimmed V and J ends, which lost 6 bases and 5 bases, there was a span of 11 bases. The germline CDR1 and CDR2 sequences are MNHEY and SVGAGI. The CDR3 loop spans 12 amino acids. The CDR3 DNA is TGTGCCAGCAGCAACAGGGTCAACGAGCAGTACTTC. The encoded protein is CASSNRVNEQYF.

The chain recombines TRBV29-1 with TRBJ1-1, with a weak D call TRBD1 (6 bases). CDR3 length: 13 residues. V was trimmed by 5 bases and J by 4 bases, leaving 14 bases between them. Germline loops: CDR1 SQVTM, CDR2 ANQGSEA. The DNA of the CDR3 is TGCAGCGTTAAACAGGGAATTGGCACTGAAGCTTTCTTT. This gives the protein CSVKQGIGTEAFF.

The genes are TRBV19 and TRBJ1-2; a possible D gene is TRBD1 (6 bases). V shed 4 bases and J shed 3 bases, with 12 bases lying between them. The CDR3 has 14 residues. CDR1 is LNHDA, CDR2 SQIVND, per germline (reference sequence). The CDR3 DNA is TGTGCCAGTAGTACACTCTCAGGGGACTATGGCTACACCTTC. This encodes CASSTLSGDYGYTF. Drawing the rest from reference TRBV19 and TRBJ1-2, the complete variable domain is DGGITQSPKYLFRKEGQNVTLSCEQNLNHDAMYWYRQDPGQGLRLIYYSQIVNDFQKGDIAEGYSVSREKKESFPLTVTSAQKNPTAFYLCASSTLSGDYGYTFGSGTRLTVV.

The rearrangement uses TRBV3-1 (or the pseudogene TRBV3-2) and TRBJ2-7; 7 bases agree with TRBD1. Germline V gives CDR1 LGHDT, CDR2 YNNKEL (reference sequence). The CDR3 is 18 amino acids. V trimming: 2 bases; J trimming: 0 bases; junction bases outside the gene matches: 13. CDR3 nucleotides: TGTGCCAGCAGCCAACACATAATTACAGGGGTAAACTCCTACGAGCAGTACTTC. This sequence encodes CASSQHIITGVNSYEQYF.

Turning to this clone: Germline and junction disagree at one end, which may indicate a read error. CDR3 coding DNA: TGTGCTAGCAGCTTAGGCAGGTTCTCTGGAAACACCATATATTTT. This gives the protein CASSLGRFSGNTIYF. The chain employs TRBV7-7 and TRBJ1-3; D is unresolved. This CDR3 has 15 residues. Germline V gene sequence: CDR1 SSHAT, CDR2 FNYEAQ (reference sequence).

The chain combines TRBV28 with TRBJ1-4; D remains unclear. Trimming shortened V by 6 bases and J by 4 bases, and 12 bases separated the two germline ends. CDR1 is MDHEN, CDR2 SYDVKM, per germline. CDR3 length: 14 amino acids. The CDR3 protein is CASRPQRVNEKLFF. In nucleotides, the CDR3 is TGTGCCAGCAGACCCCAGCGCGTTAATGAAAAACTGTTTTTT.

The genes are TRBV4-3 and TRBJ2-5, with D maybe TRBD1 (6 bases). Per germline, CDR1 LGHNA and CDR2 YSLEER. The germline V and J ends were trimmed by 1 base and 3 bases, with 15 bases remaining between them. The CDR3 loop spans 16 amino acids. This CDR3 is CASSQGPGVGKETQYF. Here the CDR3 DNA reads TGCGCCAGCAGCCAAGGTCCAGGGGTCGGGAAAGAGACCCAGTACTTC.

The chain has TRBV7-9 and TRBJ2-3, with 7 nucleotides matching TRBD1. This CDR3 contains 13 residues. V shed 2 bases and J 4 bases; nucleotides not matched to a gene: 0. The germline gives CDR1 SEHNR, CDR2 FQNEAQ (reference sequence). The CDR3 is CASSLRGPDTQYF. The DNA for the CDR3 is TGTGCCAGCAGCTTAAGGGGGCCAGATACGCAGTATTTT.

This CDR3 is CAWSDSYGYTF. The CDR3 DNA is TGTGCCTGGAGTGACAGCTATGGCTACACCTTC. This chain joins TRBV30 and TRBJ1-2; D is uncertain. Trimming pared 1 base from V and 4 bases from J, leaving 4 bases between. This CDR3 comprises 11 residues. CDR1 is GTSNPN, CDR2 SVGIG, per germline (reference sequence).

The chain carries TRBV19 and TRBJ1-1; D uncertain. This CDR3 contains 15 residues. With 2 bases removed from V and 2 bases from J, the gap between germline ends came to 12 bases. From germline, CDR1 is LNHDA and CDR2 SQIVND (reference sequence). CDR3 sequence reads: CASSISGPGNTEAFF. CDR3 DNA: TGTGCCAGTAGTATATCCGGTCCGGGTAACACTGAAGCTTTCTTT.

The gene calls are TRBV2 and TRBJ1-2; 8 bases match TRBD1. CDR1 is SNHLY and CDR2 is FYNNEI in the germline V gene. The CDR3 loop spans 16 amino acids. Trimming removed 5 bases from V and 0 bases from J; junction bases left unmatched: 8. The CDR3 loop is CASSPWTGLANYGYTF. CDR3 DNA: TGTGCCAGCAGTCCCTGGACAGGGCTAGCTAACTATGGCTACACCTTC.

In DNA, the CDR3 is TGTGCCAGCTCCTCGCAGGGAAACACCGGGGAGCTGTTTTTT. As protein: CASSSQGNTGELFF. The V and J genes are TRBV6-5 and TRBJ2-2; TRBD1 is a possible D gene (5 bases). The CDR3 contains 14 residues. Germline V gives CDR1 MNHEY, CDR2 SVGAGI. The V and J ends lost 8 bases and 2 bases respectively, with 12 bases between them.

The J gene is TRBJ1-4, the V gene TRBV7-6; unclear D gene. CDR3 size: 17 residues. The germline V gene encodes CDR1 SGHVS and CDR2 FNYEAQ. Trimming stripped 2 bases from V and 7 bases from J, with 20 bases between. The CDR3 coding sequence is TGTGCCAGCAGCTTACTTACACTGGACTCTGTAGGTGAAAAACTGTTTTTT. Translation gives CASSLLTLDSVGEKLFF.